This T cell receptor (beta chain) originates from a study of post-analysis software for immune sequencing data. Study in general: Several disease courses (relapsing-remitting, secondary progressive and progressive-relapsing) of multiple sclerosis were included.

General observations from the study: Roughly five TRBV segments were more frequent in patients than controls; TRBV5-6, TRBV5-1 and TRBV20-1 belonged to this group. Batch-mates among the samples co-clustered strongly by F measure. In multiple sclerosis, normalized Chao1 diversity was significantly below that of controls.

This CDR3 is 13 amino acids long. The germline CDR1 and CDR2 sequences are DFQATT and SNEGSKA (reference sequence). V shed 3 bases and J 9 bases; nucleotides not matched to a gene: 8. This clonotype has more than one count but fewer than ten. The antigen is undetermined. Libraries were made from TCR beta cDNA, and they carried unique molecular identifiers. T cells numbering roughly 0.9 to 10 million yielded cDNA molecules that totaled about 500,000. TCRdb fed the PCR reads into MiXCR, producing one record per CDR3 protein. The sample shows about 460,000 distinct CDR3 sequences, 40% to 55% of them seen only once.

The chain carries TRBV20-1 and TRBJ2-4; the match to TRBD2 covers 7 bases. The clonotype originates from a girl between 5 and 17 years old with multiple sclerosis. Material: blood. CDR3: CSARWEGDGIQYF. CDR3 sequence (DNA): TGCAGTGCTAGGTGGGAGGGAGACGGCATTCAGTACTTC.